This TCR beta chain derives from a study of T cells in Graves' hyperthyroidism and ophthalmopathy. Orbital computed tomography, thyroid ultrasound, serum thyroxine and TRAb, and clinical symptoms together informed the diagnoses. Fresh 10 ml peripheral blood yielded PBMCs. This clonotype was detected only a few times. The CDR3 has 14 amino acids. The V gene lost 6 bases and the J gene lost 1 base, with 12 bases spanning the gap. Germline CDR1 ENHRY, CDR2 SYGVKD. The CDR3 regions of TCR beta were amplified from RNA transcripts. TCR CDR3 regions were first amplified by RT-PCR with HTBI primers. TCRdb re-called the multiplex PCR reads with MiXCR, one entry per CDR3 protein. The table shows about half a million distinct CDR3 sequences, with about 20% occurring only once.

The source is a man aged 35-49 years with Graves' ophthalmopathy. The chain employs TRBV10-3 and TRBJ2-5; D is possibly TRBD2 (6 bases). Sequencing was performed on blood. The CDR3 region is CAIRGGSGQETQYF. The CDR3 bases are TGTGCCATCAGGGGGGGTTCGGGCCAAGAGACCCAGTACTTC.